The present T cell receptor beta chain was sequenced within a study of cytomegalovirus exposure and HLA in healthy donors. The V gene lost 2 bases and the J gene lost 1 base, with 2 bases spanning the gap. Germline loops: CDR1 SGHNT, CDR2 YENEEA. The CDR3 runs 13 residues. Primers included in the PCR were 60 Vbeta and 13 Jbeta primers. Method: immunoSEQ multiplex PCR; TCRdb's copy keeps in-frame clones and lacks some. The profile covers approximately 76,000 clones, with around 58% appearing a single time and 5.7% taken by the ten largest. The source of this sequence is a man aged 25 to 40 in good health and CMV-seropositive. Input material: PBMCs. The chain carries TRBV11-3 and TRBJ2-2; the D is unclear. The CDR3 DNA reads as TGTGCCAGCAGCTTACTGAACACCGGGGAGCTGTTTTTT. Translating it yields CASSLLNTGELFF.